Sequencing of this TCR beta chain was carried out in a study of Graves' ophthalmopathy and Graves' hyperthyroidism. There are many counts of this clonotype. Its antigen is currently unknown. Beta-chain TCR CDR3 regions were amplified from RNA transcripts. In the first round, RT-PCR was carried out with HTBI primers, and a multiplex PCR formed the second round. In TCRdb, the multiplex PCR reads were re-called with MiXCR into one record per CDR3 protein. The table includes fewer than 600,000 distinct CDR3 sequences, roughly 14% detected once. The germline CDR1 and CDR2 sequences are MDHEN and SYDVKM. The CDR3 spans 16 residues. The V and J ends lost 4 bases and 3 bases respectively, with 19 bases between them. Study observations and caveats: The model predicted ophthalmopathy progression with 70.59% sensitivity and around 74% specificity.

Sequencing was carried out using blood. This chain connects TRBV28 to TRBJ2-7; D possibly corresponds to TRBD1 (6 bases). The receptor's source is a woman in her 30s with Graves' ophthalmopathy. CDR3 protein: CASSSHPGQAIYEQYF. The CDR3 DNA is TGTGCCAGCAGTTCCCACCCGGGACAAGCCATCTACGAGCAGTACTTC.